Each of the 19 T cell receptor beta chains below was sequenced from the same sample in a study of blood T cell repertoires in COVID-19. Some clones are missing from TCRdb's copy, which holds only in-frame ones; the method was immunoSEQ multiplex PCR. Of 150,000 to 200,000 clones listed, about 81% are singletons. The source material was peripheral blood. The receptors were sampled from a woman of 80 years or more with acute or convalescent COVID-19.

The CDR3 region has the DNA TGTGCCAGTAGTATAGATCGGGGAGGAGGCTACACCTTC. Protein sequence: CASSIDRGGGYTF. This rearrangement joins TRBV19 to TRBJ1-2, with unresolved D. V lost 0 bases, J lost 8 bases, and 10 bases lay in between. Germline V gene lookup returns CDR1 LNHDA and CDR2 SQIVND (reference sequence). This CDR3 is built from 13 residues.

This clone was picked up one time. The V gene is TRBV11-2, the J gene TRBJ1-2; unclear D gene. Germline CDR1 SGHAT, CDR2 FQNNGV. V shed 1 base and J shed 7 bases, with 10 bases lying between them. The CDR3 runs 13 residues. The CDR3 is CASSLGAGTGYTF. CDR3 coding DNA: TGTGCCAGCAGCTTAGGGGCAGGAACTGGCTACACCTTC. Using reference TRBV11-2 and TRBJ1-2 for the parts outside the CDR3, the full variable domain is EAGVAQSPRYKIIEKRQSVAFWCNPISGHATLYWYQQILGQGPKLLIQFQNNGVVDDSQLPKDRFSAERLKGVDSTLKIQPAKLEDSAVYLCASSLGAGTGYTFGSGTRLTVV.

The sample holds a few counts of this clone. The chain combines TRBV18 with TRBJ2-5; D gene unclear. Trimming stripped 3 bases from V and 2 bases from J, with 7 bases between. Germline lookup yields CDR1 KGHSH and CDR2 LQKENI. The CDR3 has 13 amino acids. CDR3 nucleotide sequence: TGTGCCAGCTCACCCGCCAGTCAAGAGACCCAGTACTTC. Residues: CASSPASQETQYF.

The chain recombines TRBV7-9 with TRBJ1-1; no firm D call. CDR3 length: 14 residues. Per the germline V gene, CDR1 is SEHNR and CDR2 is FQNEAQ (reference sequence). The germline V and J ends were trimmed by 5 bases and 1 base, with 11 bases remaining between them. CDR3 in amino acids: CASSVNSKNTEAFF. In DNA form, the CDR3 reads TGTGCCAGCAGCGTAAACAGTAAGAACACTGAAGCTTTCTTT.

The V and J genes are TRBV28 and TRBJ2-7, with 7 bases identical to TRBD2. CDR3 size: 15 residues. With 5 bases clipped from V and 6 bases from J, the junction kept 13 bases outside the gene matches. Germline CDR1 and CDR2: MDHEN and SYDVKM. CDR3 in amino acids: CASSLPVGGRSEQYF. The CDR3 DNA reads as TGTGCCAGCAGTCTCCCTGTGGGAGGGCGAAGCGAGCAGTACTTC.

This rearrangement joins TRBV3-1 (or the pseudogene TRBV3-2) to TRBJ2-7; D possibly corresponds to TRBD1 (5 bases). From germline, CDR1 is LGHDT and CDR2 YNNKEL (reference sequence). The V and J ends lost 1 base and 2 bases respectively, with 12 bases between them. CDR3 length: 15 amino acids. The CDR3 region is CASSQAVTATYEQYF. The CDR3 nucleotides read TGTGCCAGCAGCCAAGCAGTGACAGCAACCTACGAGCAGTACTTC.

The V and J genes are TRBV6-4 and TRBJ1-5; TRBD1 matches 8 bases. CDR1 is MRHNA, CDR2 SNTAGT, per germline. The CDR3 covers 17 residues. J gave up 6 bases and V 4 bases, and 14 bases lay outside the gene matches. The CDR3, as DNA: TGTGCCAGCAGTGCCCCGCCTCCGGACAGGGTTGGTCAGCCCCAGCATTTT. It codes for CASSAPPPDRVGQPQHF.

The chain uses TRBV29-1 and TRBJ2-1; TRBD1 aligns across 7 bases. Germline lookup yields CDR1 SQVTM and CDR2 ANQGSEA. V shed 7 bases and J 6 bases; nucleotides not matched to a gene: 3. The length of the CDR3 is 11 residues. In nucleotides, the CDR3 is TGCAGCGCGGGACAGCTCAATGAGCAGTTCTTC. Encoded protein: CSAGQLNEQFF.

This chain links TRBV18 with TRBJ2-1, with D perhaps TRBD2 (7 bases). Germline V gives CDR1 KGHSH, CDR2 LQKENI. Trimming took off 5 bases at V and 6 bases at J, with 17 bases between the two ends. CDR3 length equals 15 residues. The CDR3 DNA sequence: TGTGCCAGCTCAAAGGGGGGGCTAAGAGTCAATGAGCAGTTCTTC. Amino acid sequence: CASSKGGLRVNEQFF.

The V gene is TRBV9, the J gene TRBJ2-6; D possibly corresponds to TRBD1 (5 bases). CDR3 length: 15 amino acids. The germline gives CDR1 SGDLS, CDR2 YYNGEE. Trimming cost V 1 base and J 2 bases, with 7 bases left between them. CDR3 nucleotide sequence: TGTGCCAGCAGCGTACTAGGGGCTGGGGCCAACGTCCTGACTTTC. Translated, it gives CASSVLGAGANVLTF.

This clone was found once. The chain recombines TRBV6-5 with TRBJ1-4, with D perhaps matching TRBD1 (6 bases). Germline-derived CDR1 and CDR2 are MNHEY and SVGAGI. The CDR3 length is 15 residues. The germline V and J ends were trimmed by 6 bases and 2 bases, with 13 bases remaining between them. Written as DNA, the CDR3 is TGTGCCAGCAGCCTTTCGCAGGGGACTAATGAAAAACTGTTTTTT. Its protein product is CASSLSQGTNEKLFF.

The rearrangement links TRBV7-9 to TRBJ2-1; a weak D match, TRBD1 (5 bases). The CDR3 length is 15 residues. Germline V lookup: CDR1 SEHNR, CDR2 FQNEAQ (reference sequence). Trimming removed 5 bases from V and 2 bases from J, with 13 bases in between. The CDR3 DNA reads TGTGCCAGCAGCCGGAGAAGACAGACCTACAATGAGCAGTTCTTC. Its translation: CASSRRRQTYNEQFF.

CDR3 sequence reads: CASSLFPGSANYGYTF. In nucleotides, the CDR3 is TGCGCCAGCAGCTTGTTTCCCGGGAGCGCTAACTATGGCTACACCTTC. The chain recombines TRBV5-1 with TRBJ1-2; D is uncertain. The CDR3 contains 16 residues. With 1 base removed from V and 0 bases from J, the gap between germline ends came to 13 bases. Germline V CDR1 and CDR2: SGHRS, YFSETQ.

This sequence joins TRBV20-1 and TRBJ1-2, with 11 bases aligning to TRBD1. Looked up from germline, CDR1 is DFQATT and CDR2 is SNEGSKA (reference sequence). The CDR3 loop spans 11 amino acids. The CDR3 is CSGTGGYGYTF. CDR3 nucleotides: TGCAGCGGGACAGGGGGCTATGGCTACACCTTC.

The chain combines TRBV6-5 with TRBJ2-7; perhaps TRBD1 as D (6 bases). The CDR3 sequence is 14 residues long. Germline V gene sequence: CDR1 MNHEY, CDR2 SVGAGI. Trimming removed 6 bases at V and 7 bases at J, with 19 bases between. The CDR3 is CASRKDPGAGEQYF. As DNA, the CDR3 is TGTGCCAGCAGAAAGGACCCAGGGGCGGGTGAGCAGTACTTC.

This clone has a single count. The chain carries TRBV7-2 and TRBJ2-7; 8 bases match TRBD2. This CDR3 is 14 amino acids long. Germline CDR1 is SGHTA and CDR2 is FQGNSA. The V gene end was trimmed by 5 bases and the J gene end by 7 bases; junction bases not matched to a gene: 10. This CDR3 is CASSPRREAGEQYF. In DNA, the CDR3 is TGTGCCAGCAGCCCCCGGCGGGAGGCTGGTGAGCAGTACTTC. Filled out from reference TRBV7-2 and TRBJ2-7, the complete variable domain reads GAGVSQSPSNKVTEKGKDVELRCDPISGHTALYWYRQSLGQGLEFLIYFQGNSAPDKSGLPSDRFSAERTGGSVSTLTIQRTQQEDSAVYLCASSPRREAGEQYFGPGTRLTVT.

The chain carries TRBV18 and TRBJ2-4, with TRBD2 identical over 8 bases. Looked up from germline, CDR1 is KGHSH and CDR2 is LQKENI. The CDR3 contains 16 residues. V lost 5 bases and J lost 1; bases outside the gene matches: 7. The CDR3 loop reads CASSSLAGEAKNIQYF. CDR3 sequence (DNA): TGTGCCAGCTCAAGCCTAGCGGGCGAGGCCAAAAACATTCAGTACTTC.

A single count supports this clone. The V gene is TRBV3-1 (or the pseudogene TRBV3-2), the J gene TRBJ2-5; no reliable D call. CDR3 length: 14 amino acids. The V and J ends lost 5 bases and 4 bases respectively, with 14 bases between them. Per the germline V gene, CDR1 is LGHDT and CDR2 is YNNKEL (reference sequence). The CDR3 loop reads CASSEAIKGETQYF. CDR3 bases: TGTGCCAGCAGCGAGGCCATAAAAGGAGAGACCCAGTACTTC.

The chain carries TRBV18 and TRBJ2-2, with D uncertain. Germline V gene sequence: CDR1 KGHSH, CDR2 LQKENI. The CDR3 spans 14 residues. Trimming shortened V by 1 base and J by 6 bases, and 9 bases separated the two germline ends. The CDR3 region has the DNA TGTGCCAGCTCACCACTCAGGTCGGCCGGGGAGCTGTTTTTT. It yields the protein CASSPLRSAGELFF.